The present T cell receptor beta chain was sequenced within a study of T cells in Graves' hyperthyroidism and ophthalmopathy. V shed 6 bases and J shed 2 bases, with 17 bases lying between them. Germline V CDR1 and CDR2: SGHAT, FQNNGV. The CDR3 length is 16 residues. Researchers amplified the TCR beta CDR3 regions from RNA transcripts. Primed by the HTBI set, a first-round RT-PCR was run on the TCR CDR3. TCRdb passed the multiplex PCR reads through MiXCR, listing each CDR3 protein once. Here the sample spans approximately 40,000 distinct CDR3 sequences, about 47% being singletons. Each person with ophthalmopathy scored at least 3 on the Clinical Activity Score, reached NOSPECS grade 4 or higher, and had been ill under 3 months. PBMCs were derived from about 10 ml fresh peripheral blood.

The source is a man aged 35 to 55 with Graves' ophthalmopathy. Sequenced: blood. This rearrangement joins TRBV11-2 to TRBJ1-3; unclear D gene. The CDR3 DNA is TGTGCCAGCAGTCCCCGCGTGGGCGAGCCTGGAAACACCATATATTTT. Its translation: CASSPRVGEPGNTIYF. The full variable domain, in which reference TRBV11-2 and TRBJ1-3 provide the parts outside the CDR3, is EAGVAQSPRYKIIEKRQSVAFWCNPISGHATLYWYQQILGQGPKLLIQFQNNGVVDDSQLPKDRFSAERLKGVDSTLKIQPAKLEDSAVYLCASSPRVGEPGNTIYFGEGSWLTVV.